This T cell receptor beta chain appears in the sequencing data of a study of regulatory T cells in long-lasting Graves disease. Time point specified: newly diagnosed GD, antithyroid drugs for less than 3 months. After RNA was extracted from PBMCs, the TCR library was made from it. Study results and caveats: When disease was persistent, TRBV28, TRBJ1-2 and TRBJ2-5 were the favored segments. New patients shared 966 public clonotypes, and persistent patients shared more, with 2,500 to 3,000.

Per the germline V gene, CDR1 is MNHNS and CDR2 is SASEGT. CDR3 size: 15 residues. Trimming removed 6 bases from V and 0 bases from J; junction bases left unmatched: 7. Notes on this clonotype: What it binds is unknown.

The TCR beta library used iRepertoire HTBI primers with Arm-PCR amplification of CDR3. One entry per CDR3 protein results from TCRdb running MiXCR on the multiplex PCR reads. Found here are some 500,000 distinct CDR3 sequences, 15% to 20% of them singletons; the top ten hold roughly 25%. This same sample was also taken into another study, of T cells in Graves' hyperthyroidism and ophthalmopathy. That work states: Researchers defined stable Graves' hyperthyroidism as no ophthalmopathy progression within 18 months. The study used the HTBI primer set for a first-round RT-PCR of the TCR CDR3.

This chain uses TRBV6-1 with TRBJ2-7, with 8 bases identical to TRBD1. The clonotype was recovered from a woman aged 35-60 years with Graves disease. Here the sequenced sample was peripheral blood mononuclear cells (PBMCs), taken at new diagnosis, from a patient treated with antithyroid drugs. This CDR3 is CASRRQGSSSYEQYF. CDR3 nucleotide sequence: TGTGCCAGCAGAAGACAGGGGTCGAGCTCCTACGAGCAGTACTTC.